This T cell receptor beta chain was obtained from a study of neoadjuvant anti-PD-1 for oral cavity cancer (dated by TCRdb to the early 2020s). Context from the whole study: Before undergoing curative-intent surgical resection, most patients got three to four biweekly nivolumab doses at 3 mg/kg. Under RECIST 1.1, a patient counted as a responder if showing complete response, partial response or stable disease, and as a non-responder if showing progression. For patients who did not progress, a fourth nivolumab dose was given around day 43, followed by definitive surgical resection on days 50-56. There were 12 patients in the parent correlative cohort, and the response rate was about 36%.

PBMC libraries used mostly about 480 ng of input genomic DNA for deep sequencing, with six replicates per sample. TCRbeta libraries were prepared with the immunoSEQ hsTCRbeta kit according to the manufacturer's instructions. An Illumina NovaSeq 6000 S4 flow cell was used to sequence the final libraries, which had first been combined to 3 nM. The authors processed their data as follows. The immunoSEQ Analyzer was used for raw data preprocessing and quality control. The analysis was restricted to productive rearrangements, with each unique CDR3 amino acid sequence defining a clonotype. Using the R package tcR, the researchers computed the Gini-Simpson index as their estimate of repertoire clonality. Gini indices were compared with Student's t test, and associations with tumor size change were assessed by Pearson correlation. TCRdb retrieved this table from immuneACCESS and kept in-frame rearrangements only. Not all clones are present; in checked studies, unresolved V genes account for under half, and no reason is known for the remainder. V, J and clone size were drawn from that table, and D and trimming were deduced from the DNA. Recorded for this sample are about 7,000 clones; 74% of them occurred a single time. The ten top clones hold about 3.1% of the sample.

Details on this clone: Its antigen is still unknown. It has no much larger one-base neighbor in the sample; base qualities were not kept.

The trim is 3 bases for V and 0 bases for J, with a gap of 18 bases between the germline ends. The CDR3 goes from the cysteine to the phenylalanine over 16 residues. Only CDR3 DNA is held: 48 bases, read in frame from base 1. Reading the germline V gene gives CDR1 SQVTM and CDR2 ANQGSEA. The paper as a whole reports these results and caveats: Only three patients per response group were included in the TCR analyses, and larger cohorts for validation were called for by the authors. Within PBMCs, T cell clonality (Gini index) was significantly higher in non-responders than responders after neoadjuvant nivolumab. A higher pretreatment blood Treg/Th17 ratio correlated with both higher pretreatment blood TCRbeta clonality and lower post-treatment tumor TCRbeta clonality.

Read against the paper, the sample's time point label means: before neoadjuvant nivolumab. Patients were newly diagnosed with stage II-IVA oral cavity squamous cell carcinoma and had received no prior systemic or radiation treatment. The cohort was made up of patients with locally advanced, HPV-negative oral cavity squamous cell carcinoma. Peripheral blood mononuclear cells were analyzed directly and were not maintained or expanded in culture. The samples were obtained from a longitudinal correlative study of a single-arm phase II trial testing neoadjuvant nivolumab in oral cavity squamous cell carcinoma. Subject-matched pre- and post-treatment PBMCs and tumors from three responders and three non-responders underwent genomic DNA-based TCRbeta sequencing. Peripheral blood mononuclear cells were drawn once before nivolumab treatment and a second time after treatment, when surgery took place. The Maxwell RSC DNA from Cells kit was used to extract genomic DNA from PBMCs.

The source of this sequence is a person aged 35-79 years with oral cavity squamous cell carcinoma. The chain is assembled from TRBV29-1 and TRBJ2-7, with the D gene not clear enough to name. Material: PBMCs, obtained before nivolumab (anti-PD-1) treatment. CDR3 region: CSVEYLGRTNSYEQYF. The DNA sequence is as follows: TGCAGCGTTGAGTACCTGGGCAGAACAAACTCCTACGAGCAGTACTTC.